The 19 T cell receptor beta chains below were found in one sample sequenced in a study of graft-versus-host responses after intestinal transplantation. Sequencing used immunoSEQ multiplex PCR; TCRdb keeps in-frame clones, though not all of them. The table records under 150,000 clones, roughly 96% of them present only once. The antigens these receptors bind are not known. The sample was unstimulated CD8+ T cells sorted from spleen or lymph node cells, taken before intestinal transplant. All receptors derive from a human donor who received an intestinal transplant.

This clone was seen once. CDR3: CASSSQGNTGELFF. The CDR3 DNA follows: TGTGCCAGCAGCTCCCAGGGTAACACCGGGGAGCTGTTTTTT. V gene TRBV7-3 combines with J gene TRBJ2-2; D is perhaps TRBD1 (5 bases). Germline CDR1 reads SGHTA; CDR2 reads FQGTGA. The CDR3 covers 14 residues. V lost 4 bases, J lost 2 bases, and 8 bases lay in between.

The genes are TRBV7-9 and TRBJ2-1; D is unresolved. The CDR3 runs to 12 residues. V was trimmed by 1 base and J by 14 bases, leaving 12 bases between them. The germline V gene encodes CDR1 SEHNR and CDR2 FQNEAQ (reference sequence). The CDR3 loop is CASSLGLPMEFF. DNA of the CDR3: TGTGCCAGCAGCTTAGGCCTACCGATGGAGTTCTTC.

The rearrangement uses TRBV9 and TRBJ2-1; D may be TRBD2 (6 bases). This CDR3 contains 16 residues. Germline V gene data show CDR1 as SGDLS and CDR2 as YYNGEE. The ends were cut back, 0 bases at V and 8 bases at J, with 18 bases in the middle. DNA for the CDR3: TGTGCCAGCAGCGTAGCGTTGTCGGGAGTTTACCATGAGCAGTTCTTC. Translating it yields CASSVALSGVYHEQFF.

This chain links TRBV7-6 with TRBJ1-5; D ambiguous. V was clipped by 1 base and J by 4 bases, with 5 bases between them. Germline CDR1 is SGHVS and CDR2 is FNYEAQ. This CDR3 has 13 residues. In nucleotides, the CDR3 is TGTGCCAGCAGCTTAGGGAATAATCAGCCCCAGCATTTT. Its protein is CASSLGNNQPQHF.

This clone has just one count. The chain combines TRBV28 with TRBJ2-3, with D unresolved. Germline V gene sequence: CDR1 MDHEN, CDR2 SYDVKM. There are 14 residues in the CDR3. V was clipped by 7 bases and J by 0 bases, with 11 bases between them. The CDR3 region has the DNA TGTGCCAGCACCCTGGGTCAAAGCACAGATACGCAGTATTTT. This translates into CASTLGQSTDTQYF.

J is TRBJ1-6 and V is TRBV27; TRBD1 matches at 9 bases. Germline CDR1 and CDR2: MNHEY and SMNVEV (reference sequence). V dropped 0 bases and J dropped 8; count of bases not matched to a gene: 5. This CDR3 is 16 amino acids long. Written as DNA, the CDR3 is TGTGCCAGCAGTTTATCGTTGGGACAGGGTGATTCACCCCTCCACTTT. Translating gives CASSLSLGQGDSPLHF.

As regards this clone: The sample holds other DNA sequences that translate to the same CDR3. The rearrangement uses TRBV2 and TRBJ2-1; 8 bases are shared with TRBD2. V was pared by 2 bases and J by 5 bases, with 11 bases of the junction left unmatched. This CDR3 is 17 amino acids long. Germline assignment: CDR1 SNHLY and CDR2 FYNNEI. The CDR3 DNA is TGTGCCAGCAGTGAAAGAGGAGCGGGGGTACCTGACAATGAGCAGTTCTTC. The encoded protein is CASSERGAGVPDNEQFF.

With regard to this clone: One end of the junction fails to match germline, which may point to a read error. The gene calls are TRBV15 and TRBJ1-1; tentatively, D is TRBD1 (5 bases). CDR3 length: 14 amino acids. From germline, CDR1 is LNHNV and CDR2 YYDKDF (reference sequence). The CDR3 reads CATSSRGLSTGAFF. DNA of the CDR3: TGTGCCACCAGCTCTAGGGGATTATCGACTGGAGCTTTCTTT.

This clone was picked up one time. The CDR3: CASSLVGNNQPQHF. As DNA, the CDR3 is TGTGCCAGCAGCTTAGTCGGGAACAATCAGCCCCAGCATTTT. This rearrangement joins TRBV11-3 to TRBJ1-5, with D unresolved. The CDR3 has 14 residues. V was pared by 1 base and J by 3 bases, with 7 bases between. CDR1 SGHNT and CDR2 YENEEA come from the germline V gene.

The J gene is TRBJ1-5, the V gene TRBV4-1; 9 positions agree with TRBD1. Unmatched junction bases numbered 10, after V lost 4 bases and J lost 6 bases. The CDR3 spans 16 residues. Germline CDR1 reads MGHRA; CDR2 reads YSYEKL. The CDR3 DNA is TGCGCCAGCAGCCGCGAACAGGGGGCGTCATTTCAGCCCCAGCATTTT. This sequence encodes CASSREQGASFQPQHF.

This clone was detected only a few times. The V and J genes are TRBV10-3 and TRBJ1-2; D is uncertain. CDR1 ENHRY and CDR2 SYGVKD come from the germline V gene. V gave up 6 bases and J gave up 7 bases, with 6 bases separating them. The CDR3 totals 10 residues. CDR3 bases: TGTGCCATCAGGTCAGGTGGCTACACCTTC. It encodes CAIRSGGYTF.

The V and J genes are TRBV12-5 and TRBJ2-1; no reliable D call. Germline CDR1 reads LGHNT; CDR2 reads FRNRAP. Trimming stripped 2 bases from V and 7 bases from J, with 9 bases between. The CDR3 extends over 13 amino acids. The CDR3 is CASGLLERNEQFF. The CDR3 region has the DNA TGTGCTAGTGGTTTGCTAGAAAGGAATGAGCAGTTCTTC.

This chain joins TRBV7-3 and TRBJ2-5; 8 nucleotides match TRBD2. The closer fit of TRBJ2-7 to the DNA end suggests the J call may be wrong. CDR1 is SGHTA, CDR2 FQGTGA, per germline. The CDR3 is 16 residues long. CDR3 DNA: TGTGCCAGCAGCATCGAACCGGGACTAGGGGTCTACGAGCAGTACTTC. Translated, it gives CASSIEPGLGVYEQYF.

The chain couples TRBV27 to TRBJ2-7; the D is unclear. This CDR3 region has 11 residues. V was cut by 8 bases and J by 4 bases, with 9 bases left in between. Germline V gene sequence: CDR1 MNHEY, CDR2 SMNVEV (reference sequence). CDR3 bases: TGTGCCAGCGTGCTGGGTTACGAGCAGTACTTC. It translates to CASVLGYEQYF.

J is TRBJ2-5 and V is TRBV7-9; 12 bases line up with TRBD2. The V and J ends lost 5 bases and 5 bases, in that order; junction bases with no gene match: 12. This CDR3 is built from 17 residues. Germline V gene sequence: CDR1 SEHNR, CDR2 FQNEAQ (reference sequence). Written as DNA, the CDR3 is TGTGCCAGCAGCCTCCTGACTAGCGGGAGAAGGGGGGAGACCCAGTACTTC. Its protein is CASSLLTSGRRGETQYF.

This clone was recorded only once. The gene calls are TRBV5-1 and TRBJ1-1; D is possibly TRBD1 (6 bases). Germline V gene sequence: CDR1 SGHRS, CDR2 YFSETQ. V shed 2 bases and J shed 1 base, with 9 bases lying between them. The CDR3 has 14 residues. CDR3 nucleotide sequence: TGCGCCAGCAGCTTTTGGGGGCCGAACACTGAAGCTTTCTTT. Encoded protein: CASSFWGPNTEAFF.

The CDR3 sequence is CASKLGVTVGEYF. Written as DNA, the CDR3 is TGTGCCAGCAAGCTTGGAGTAACAGTGGGGGAGTACTTC. The rearrangement uses TRBV5-6 and TRBJ2-5; D assignment may be TRBD1 or TRBD2 (5 bases each). CDR3 length equals 13 residues. V was clipped by 6 bases and J by 12 bases, with 21 bases between them. Germline CDR1 and CDR2: SGHDT and YYEEEE.

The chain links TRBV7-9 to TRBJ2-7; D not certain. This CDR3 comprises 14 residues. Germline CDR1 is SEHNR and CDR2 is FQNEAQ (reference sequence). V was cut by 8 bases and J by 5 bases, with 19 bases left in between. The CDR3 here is CASALGVADHEQYF. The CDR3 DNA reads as TGTGCCAGCGCCTTAGGTGTCGCCGACCACGAGCAGTACTTC.

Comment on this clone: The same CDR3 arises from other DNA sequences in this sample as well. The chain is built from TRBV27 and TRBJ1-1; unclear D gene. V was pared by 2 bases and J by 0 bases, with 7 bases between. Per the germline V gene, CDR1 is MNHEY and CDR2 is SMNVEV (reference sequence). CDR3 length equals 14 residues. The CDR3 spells CASSLAGLNTEAFF. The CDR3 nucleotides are TGTGCCAGCAGTTTAGCAGGCTTGAACACTGAAGCTTTCTTT.